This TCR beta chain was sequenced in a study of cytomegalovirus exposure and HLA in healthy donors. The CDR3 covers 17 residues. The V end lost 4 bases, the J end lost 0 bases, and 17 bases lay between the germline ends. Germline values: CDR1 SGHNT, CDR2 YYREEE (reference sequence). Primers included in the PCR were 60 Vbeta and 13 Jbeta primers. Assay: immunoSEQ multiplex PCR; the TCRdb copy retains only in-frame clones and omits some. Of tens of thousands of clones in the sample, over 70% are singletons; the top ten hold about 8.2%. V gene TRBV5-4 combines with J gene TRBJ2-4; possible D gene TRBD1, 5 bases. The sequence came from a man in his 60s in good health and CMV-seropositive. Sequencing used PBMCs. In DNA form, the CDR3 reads TGTGCCAGCAGCCCACAAACAGGTCCAATAGCCAAAAACATTCAGTACTTC. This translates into CASSPQTGPIAKNIQYF.